These 32 T cell receptor beta chains originate from one sample sequenced in a study of OX40 agonist ivuxolimab in advanced cancers. Libraries were prepared by immunoSEQ multiplex PCR; TCRdb keeps only in-frame clonotypes and omits some of them. The sample contains about 91,000 clones, about 85% of which appear only once. Sequencing was performed on CD4+ or CD8+ T cells sorted from blood, taken in a trial of the OX40 agonist ivuxolimab. The receptors were sampled from an adult with an advanced solid tumor such as melanoma, head and neck, liver or kidney cancer.

The chain employs TRBV5-1 and TRBJ2-5; D might be TRBD1 (6 bases). This CDR3 spans 13 amino acids. Germline loops: CDR1 SGHRS, CDR2 YFSETQ. With 4 bases removed from V and 2 bases from J, the gap between germline ends came to 9 bases. The CDR3 DNA follows: TGCGCCAGCAGCCCTGGACAGCAAGAGACCCAGTACTTC. It translates to CASSPGQQETQYF. The variable domain in full, completed from reference TRBV5-1 and TRBJ2-5, reads KAGVTQTPRYLIKTRGQQVTLSCSPISGHRSVSWYQQTPGQGLQFLFEYFSETQRNKGNFPGRFSGRQFSNSRSEMNVSTLELGDSALYLCASSPGQQETQYFGPGTRLLVL.

The genes are TRBV5-1 and TRBJ2-3; 12 positions match TRBD1. Germline V gene lookup returns CDR1 SGHRS and CDR2 YFSETQ. J lost 7 bases, V lost 2 bases, and 8 bases had no gene match. The CDR3 spans 16 residues. CDR3 coding DNA: TGCGCCAGCAGCTTAGAGGGACAGGGGGCAATACATACGCAGTATTTT. Translation gives CASSLEGQGAIHTQYF.

The V call is TRBV19, the J call TRBJ2-1; 7 nucleotides match TRBD1. Germline CDR1 and CDR2: LNHDA and SQIVND (reference sequence). This CDR3 spans 15 amino acids. The V and J ends lost 7 bases and 3 bases, in that order; junction bases with no gene match: 9. The CDR3 DNA is TGTGCCAGTACGGTATCTCCAGGGGGCTACAATGAGCAGTTCTTC. Its protein is CASTVSPGGYNEQFF.

The chain joins TRBV5-4 to TRBJ2-4; no definite D call. Germline lookup yields CDR1 SGHNT and CDR2 YYREEE (reference sequence). The CDR3 consists of 14 residues. V was trimmed by 4 bases and J by 1 base, leaving 9 bases between them. The CDR3 sequence: CASSPVGAKNIQYF. The CDR3 nucleotides are TGTGCCAGCAGCCCCGTGGGGGCCAAAAACATTCAGTACTTC.

In DNA form, the CDR3 reads TGTGCCAGCAGCCCCTGGACTAGCGGGAGGGGGGATGAGCAGTTCTTC. It translates to CASSPWTSGRGDEQFF. This chain connects TRBV9 to TRBJ2-1; 15 nucleotides align to TRBD2. This CDR3 is 16 amino acids long. Germline CDR1 SGDLS, CDR2 YYNGEE. Trimming took 4 bases from V and 8 from J; bases not matched to a gene: 7.

V gene TRBV7-3 combines with J gene TRBJ2-7; maybe TRBD1 (5 bases). CDR1 is SGHTA and CDR2 is FQGTGA in the germline V gene. The CDR3 spans 13 residues. Trimming stripped 5 bases from V and 5 bases from J, with 13 bases between. CDR3 DNA: TGTGCCAGCAGCGGCCAACCAGGGAACGAGCAGTACTTC. It specifies CASSGQPGNEQYF. The whole variable domain, remainder taken from reference TRBV7-3 and TRBJ2-7, is GAGVSQTPSNKVTEKGKYVELRCDPISGHTALYWYRQSLGQGPEFLIYFQGTGAADDSGLPNDRFFAVRPEGSVSTLKIQRTERGDSAVYLCASSGQPGNEQYFGPGTRLTVT.

V gene TRBV19 combines with J gene TRBJ1-2, with D maybe TRBD1 (6 bases). CDR1 and CDR2 from the germline V gene are LNHDA and SQIVND (reference sequence). V lost 9 bases, J lost 4 bases, and 18 bases lay in between. This CDR3 spans 14 amino acids. The CDR3 region is CASMDSQLFYGYTF. The DNA for the CDR3 is TGTGCCAGCATGGACAGCCAATTATTCTATGGCTACACCTTC.

Here the CDR3 reads CASSLGTAYSNQPQHF. The CDR3 nucleotides read TGCGCCAGCAGCCTAGGGACAGCTTATAGCAATCAGCCCCAGCATTTT. This chain connects TRBV4-1 to TRBJ1-5, with 7 bases fitting TRBD1. Germline CDR1 is MGHRA and CDR2 is YSYEKL. V lost 4 bases to trimming and J lost 0 bases; unmatched junction nucleotides: 6. This CDR3 is built from 16 residues.

The chain links TRBV4-1 to TRBJ1-6; TRBD1 might be the D (5 bases). V was trimmed by 2 bases and J by 7 bases, leaving 12 bases between them. The CDR3 totals 15 residues. CDR1 is MGHRA, CDR2 YSYEKL, per germline. CDR3 sequence: CASSQPRVGNSPLHF. The DNA of the CDR3 is TGCGCCAGCAGCCAACCCAGGGTGGGAAATTCACCCCTCCACTTT.

The CDR3 protein is CASRTGANTGELFF. Here the CDR3 DNA reads TGTGCCAGCAGGACAGGGGCGAACACCGGGGAGCTGTTTTTT. The chain couples TRBV6-6 to TRBJ2-2; 8 bases are shared with TRBD1. J gave up 0 bases and V 6 bases, and 0 bases lay outside the gene matches. Per germline, CDR1 MNHNY and CDR2 SVGAGI (reference sequence). The CDR3 sequence is 14 residues long.

The J gene is TRBJ1-6, the V gene TRBV2; 10 nucleotides match TRBD1. With 2 bases clipped from V and 10 bases from J, the junction kept 2 bases outside the gene matches. CDR1 and CDR2 from the germline V gene are SNHLY and FYNNEI. CDR3 length equals 14 residues. The CDR3 protein is CASSELTGGSPLHF. The CDR3 DNA reads TGTGCCAGCAGTGAATTGACAGGGGGCTCACCCCTCCACTTT.

This clone has just one count. The chain recombines TRBV7-9 with TRBJ2-2; D is ambiguous. Germline CDR1 and CDR2: SEHNR and FQNEAQ (reference sequence). This CDR3 comprises 17 residues. V was shortened by 6 bases and J by 3 bases, with 20 bases between the two germline ends. DNA of the CDR3: TGTGCCAGCAGATCAAGTCGGGTCGGGTTTTACACCGGGGAGCTGTTTTTT. It yields the protein CASRSSRVGFYTGELFF.

This chain links TRBV5-1 with TRBJ2-7; D ambiguous. The CDR3 totals 13 residues. The germline gives CDR1 SGHRS, CDR2 YFSETQ. Between the trimmed V and J ends, which lost 1 base and 2 bases, there was a span of 7 bases. This chain's CDR3 is CASSLSLTYEQYF. CDR3 in DNA: TGCGCCAGCAGCTTGAGTCTGACCTACGAGCAGTACTTC.

A single count supports this clone. The chain joins TRBV19 to TRBJ1-5; D is ambiguous. Trimming removed 3 bases from V and 6 bases from J, with 9 bases in between. Germline V gives CDR1 LNHDA, CDR2 SQIVND (reference sequence). CDR3 size: 13 residues. The CDR3 sequence: CASSIDPVQPQHF. The CDR3 DNA sequence: TGTGCCAGTAGTATCGACCCGGTTCAGCCCCAGCATTTT.

The chain has TRBV11-2 and TRBJ2-5; TRBD2 aligns across 12 bases. This CDR3 has 16 amino acids. Germline V gene lookup returns CDR1 SGHAT and CDR2 FQNNGV. The ends lost 4 bases at V and 5 bases at J; junction bases unmatched: 8. The chain's CDR3 is CASSSLTSGSGETQYF. DNA of the CDR3: TGTGCCAGCAGCTCTCTGACTAGCGGGAGCGGGGAGACCCAGTACTTC.

This clone has just one count. The chain is built from TRBV6-5 and TRBJ1-4; 8 positions match TRBD1. Germline CDR1 reads MNHEY; CDR2 reads SVGAGI. The ends lost 0 bases at V and 11 bases at J; junction bases unmatched: 8. The CDR3 is 15 amino acids. The CDR3 sequence: CASSYSAGGVFKLFF. The CDR3 DNA reads TGTGCCAGCAGTTACTCGGCAGGGGGCGTGTTCAAACTGTTTTTT.

V usage is TRBV12-5 and J usage is TRBJ2-2; D remains ambiguous. This CDR3 contains 17 residues. CDR1 LGHNT and CDR2 FRNRAP come from the germline V gene. The V and J ends lost 2 bases and 7 bases respectively, with 20 bases between them. The CDR3 sequence is CASGLFAGSIISGELFF. CDR3 nucleotides: TGTGCTAGTGGTTTGTTTGCAGGAAGTATCATTAGCGGGGAGCTGTTTTTT.

The chain couples TRBV7-3 to TRBJ1-2; 7 bases are a match to TRBD1. From germline, CDR1 is SGHTA and CDR2 FQGTGA. V was pared by 5 bases and J by 4 bases, with 10 bases of the junction left unmatched. This CDR3 spans 15 amino acids. CDR3 residues: CASSPSKGAFYGYTF. For the CDR3, the DNA is TGTGCCAGCAGCCCCTCGAAGGGGGCGTTCTATGGCTACACCTTC.

This chain connects TRBV5-1 to TRBJ2-1; D perhaps matches TRBD2 (5 bases). The V and J ends lost 1 base and 0 bases respectively, with 23 bases between them. The germline gives CDR1 SGHRS, CDR2 YFSETQ. The CDR3 has 20 amino acids. CDR3 protein: CASSLSGLFSTASSYNEQFF. In DNA, the CDR3 is TGCGCCAGCAGCTTGAGCGGTTTATTCTCGACCGCGAGCTCCTACAATGAGCAGTTCTTC.

The chain joins TRBV6-6 to TRBJ1-3; 7 bases line up with TRBD1. Looked up from germline, CDR1 is MNHNY and CDR2 is SVGAGI (reference sequence). The CDR3 totals 15 residues. The trim removed 0 bases at V and 2 bases at J, leaving 1 base unmatched. CDR3 residues: CASSYSGTAGNTIYF. CDR3 in DNA: TGTGCCAGCAGTTACTCCGGGACAGCTGGAAACACCATATATTTT.

This clone came up a few times. This chain connects TRBV5-6 to TRBJ1-1; D perhaps matches TRBD1 (5 bases). This CDR3 is 14 amino acids long. Germline V lookup: CDR1 SGHDT, CDR2 YYEEEE. The V end was cut by 5 bases, the J end by 5 bases, with 16 bases between. CDR3 sequence (DNA): TGTGCCAGCAGGTTAAGAGGGGTGTGGACTGAAGCTTTCTTT. Its protein is CASRLRGVWTEAFF.

This sequence joins TRBV15 and TRBJ1-6; no definite D call. CDR3 length equals 22 residues. The V end lost 0 bases, the J end lost 0 bases, and 24 bases lay between the germline ends. CDR1 is LNHNV and CDR2 is YYDKDF in the germline V gene (reference sequence). CDR3 residues: CATSRDPNQPGSYSSYNSPLHF. The CDR3 DNA sequence: TGTGCCACCAGCAGAGATCCGAATCAACCGGGATCCTATAGCTCCTATAATTCACCCCTCCACTTT. Complete variable domain (other parts from reference TRBV15 and TRBJ1-6): DAMVIQNPRYQVTQFGKPVTLSCSQTLNHNVMYWYQQKSSQAPKLLFHYYDKDFNNEADTPDNFQSRRPNTSFCFLDIRSPGLGDTAMYLCATSRDPNQPGSYSSYNSPLHFGNGTRLTVT.

This clone was picked up a small number of times. Written as DNA, the CDR3 is TGTGCCAGCAGCTTACAGGGTTCAGATACGCAGTATTTT. This sequence encodes CASSLQGSDTQYF. The chain couples TRBV11-3 to TRBJ2-3, with D tentatively TRBD1 (5 bases). CDR3 length equals 13 residues. Trimming left V 2 bases short and J 4 bases short, with 7 bases between. Germline V gene data show CDR1 as SGHNT and CDR2 as YENEEA. The entire variable domain, with the rest obtained from reference TRBV11-3 and TRBJ2-3, is as follows: EAGVVQSPRYKIIEKKQPVAFWCNPISGHNTLYWYLQNLGQGPELLIRYENEEAVDDSQLPKDRFSAERLKGVDSTLKIQPAELGDSAVYLCASSLQGSDTQYFGPGTRLTVL.

The chain carries TRBV5-1 and TRBJ2-3; D unclear. V lost 2 bases and J 6 bases, leaving 10 bases between the germline ends. Per germline, CDR1 SGHRS and CDR2 YFSETQ. The CDR3 covers 13 residues. Here the CDR3 DNA reads TGCGCCAGCAGCTTAATCGCCGGTGATACGCAGTATTTT. Amino acid sequence: CASSLIAGDTQYF.

The chain carries TRBV30 and TRBJ1-4; 7 positions match TRBD1. This CDR3 contains 15 residues. J was trimmed by 5 bases and V by 2 bases; bases with no gene match: 8. Looked up from germline, CDR1 is GTSNPN and CDR2 is SVGIG (reference sequence). CDR3 DNA sequence: TGTGCCTGGAGTCCTCGCGGAGGGGGCAATGAAAAACTGTTTTTT. Its translation: CAWSPRGGGNEKLFF.

The chain combines TRBV30 with TRBJ1-5; TRBD1 matches at 9 bases. Germline V gene sequence: CDR1 GTSNPN, CDR2 SVGIG (reference sequence). J lost 3 bases, V lost 2 bases, and 5 bases had no gene match. The CDR3 has 15 residues. CDR3 nucleotides: TGTGCCTGGAGTCGCCGGGACAGGGACAATCAGCCCCAGCATTTT. Amino acids: CAWSRRDRDNQPQHF.

The V call is TRBV5-1, the J call TRBJ1-1, with D perhaps TRBD1 (5 bases). Germline CDR1 and CDR2: SGHRS and YFSETQ. Between the trimmed V and J ends, which lost 5 bases and 7 bases, there was a span of 15 bases. The CDR3 length is 13 residues. The CDR3: CASSPDSVREAFF. CDR3 bases: TGCGCCAGCAGTCCCGACAGCGTCCGTGAAGCTTTCTTT.

The genes are TRBV7-2 and TRBJ1-5; D call uncertain. The V gene lost 3 bases and the J gene lost 9 bases, with 6 bases spanning the gap. The CDR3 contains 11 residues. Germline CDR1 is SGHTA and CDR2 is FQGNSA. The CDR3 sequence: CASSLVSPQHF. The CDR3 coding sequence is TGTGCCAGCAGCTTGGTCTCGCCCCAGCATTTT.

The J gene is TRBJ1-5, the V gene TRBV6-5; no clear D. V was pared by 7 bases and J by 3 bases, with 13 bases between. The germline V gene has CDR1 MNHEY and CDR2 SVGAGI. The CDR3 totals 14 residues. The CDR3 spells CASTGANINQPQHF. Written as DNA, the CDR3 is TGTGCCAGCACAGGCGCTAACATCAATCAGCCCCAGCATTTT.

The CDR3 DNA is TGTGCCAGCAGCGTAGGACTAGCCAAAGATACGCAGTATTTT. Its translation: CASSVGLAKDTQYF. The V call is TRBV9, the J call TRBJ2-3; 7 nucleotides match TRBD2. Germline lookup yields CDR1 SGDLS and CDR2 YYNGEE. Losses at the gene ends were 0 bases for V and 5 bases for J; bases not matched to a gene: 3. CDR3 length equals 14 residues.

The V and J genes are TRBV5-1 and TRBJ1-1; TRBD1 is a possible D gene (6 bases). Trimming cost V 5 bases and J 6 bases, with 11 bases left between them. Germline values: CDR1 SGHRS, CDR2 YFSETQ. There are 12 residues in the CDR3. The CDR3: CASSHGTPEAFF. DNA for the CDR3: TGCGCCAGCAGTCACGGGACACCTGAAGCTTTCTTT.

V usage is TRBV9 and J usage is TRBJ1-6; 9 bases are a match to TRBD1. V dropped 2 bases and J dropped 4; count of bases not matched to a gene: 1. Germline values: CDR1 SGDLS, CDR2 YYNGEE. This CDR3 region has 15 residues. The CDR3 loop reads CASSVGQGYNSPLHF. CDR3 sequence (DNA): TGTGCCAGCAGCGTCGGACAGGGGTATAATTCACCCCTCCACTTT.